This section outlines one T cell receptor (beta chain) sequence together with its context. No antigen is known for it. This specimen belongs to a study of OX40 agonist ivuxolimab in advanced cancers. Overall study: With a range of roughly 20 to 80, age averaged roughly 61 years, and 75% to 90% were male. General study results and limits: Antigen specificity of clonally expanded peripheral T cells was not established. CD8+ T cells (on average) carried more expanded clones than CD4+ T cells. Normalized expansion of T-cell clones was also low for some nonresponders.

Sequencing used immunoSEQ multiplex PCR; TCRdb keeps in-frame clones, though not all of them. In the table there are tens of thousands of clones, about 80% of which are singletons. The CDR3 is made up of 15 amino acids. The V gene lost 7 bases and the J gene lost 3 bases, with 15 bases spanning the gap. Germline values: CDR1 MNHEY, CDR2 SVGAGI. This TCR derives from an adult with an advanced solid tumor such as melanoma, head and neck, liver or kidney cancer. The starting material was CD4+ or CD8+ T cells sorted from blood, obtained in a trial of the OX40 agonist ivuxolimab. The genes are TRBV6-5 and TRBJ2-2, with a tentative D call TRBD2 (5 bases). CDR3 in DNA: TGTGCCAGCACCGAGGGAGCCGGGTACACCGGGGAGCTGTTTTTT. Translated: CASTEGAGYTGELFF.